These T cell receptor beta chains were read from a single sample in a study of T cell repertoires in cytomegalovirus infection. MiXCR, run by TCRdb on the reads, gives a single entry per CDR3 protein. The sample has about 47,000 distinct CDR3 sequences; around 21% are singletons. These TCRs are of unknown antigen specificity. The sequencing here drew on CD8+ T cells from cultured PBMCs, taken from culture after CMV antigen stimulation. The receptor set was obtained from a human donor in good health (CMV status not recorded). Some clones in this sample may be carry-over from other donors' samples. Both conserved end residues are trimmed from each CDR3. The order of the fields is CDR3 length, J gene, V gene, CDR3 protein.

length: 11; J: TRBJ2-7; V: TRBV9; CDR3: ASSPPTSYEQY
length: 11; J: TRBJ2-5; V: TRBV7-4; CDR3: ASSLGQPETQY
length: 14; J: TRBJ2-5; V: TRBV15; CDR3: ATSRDTRAAQETQY
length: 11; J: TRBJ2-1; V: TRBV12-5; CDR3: ASVKGGGNEQF
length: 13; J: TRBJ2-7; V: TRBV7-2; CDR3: ASSPGTAPSYEQY
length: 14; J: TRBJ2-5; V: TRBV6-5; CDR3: ASSLGMWEEVETQY
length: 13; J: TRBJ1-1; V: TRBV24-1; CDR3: ATRPGTGGRTEAF
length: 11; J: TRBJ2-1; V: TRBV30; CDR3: AWSAGGANEQF
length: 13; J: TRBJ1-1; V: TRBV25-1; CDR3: ASSGSPGQNTEAF
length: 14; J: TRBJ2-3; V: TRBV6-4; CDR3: ASSPETSGGTDTQY
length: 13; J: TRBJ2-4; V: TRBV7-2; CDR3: ASSLGAGGGNIQY
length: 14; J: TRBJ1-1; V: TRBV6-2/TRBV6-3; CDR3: ASSYAPGDRGTEAF